This entry concerns a single T cell receptor (beta chain). V trimming: 5 bases; J trimming: 2 bases; junction bases outside the gene matches: 15. Germline-derived CDR1 and CDR2 are SGHVS and FQNEAQ. This CDR3 has 18 amino acids. The data stem from a study of shared T cell receptors in the human thymus. Generated by immunoSEQ multiplex PCR, the TCRdb table keeps only in-frame clones and is missing some. This table holds approximately 490,000 clones, approximately 78% found once. These same records also appear under a second study, on human thymus T cells. That work adds: Related reports documented highly overlapping thymic repertoires among unrelated individuals.

Sequencing used thymocytes. The chain carries TRBV7-8 and TRBJ2-5; the match to TRBD1 covers 9 bases. The receptor was derived from a boy under two years old with a congenital heart defect. The CDR3 DNA reads as TGTGCCAGCAGCCAAGCCGGGACAGGGAACCTCGGACAAGAGACCCAGTACTTC. This codes for CASSQAGTGNLGQETQYF. Using reference TRBV7-8 and TRBJ2-5 for the parts outside the CDR3, the full variable domain is GAGVSQSPRYKVAKRGQDVALRCDPISGHVSLFWYQQALGQGPEFLTYFQNEAQLDKSGLPSDRFFAERPEGSVSTLKIQRTQQEDSAVYLCASSQAGTGNLGQETQYFGPGTRLLVL.